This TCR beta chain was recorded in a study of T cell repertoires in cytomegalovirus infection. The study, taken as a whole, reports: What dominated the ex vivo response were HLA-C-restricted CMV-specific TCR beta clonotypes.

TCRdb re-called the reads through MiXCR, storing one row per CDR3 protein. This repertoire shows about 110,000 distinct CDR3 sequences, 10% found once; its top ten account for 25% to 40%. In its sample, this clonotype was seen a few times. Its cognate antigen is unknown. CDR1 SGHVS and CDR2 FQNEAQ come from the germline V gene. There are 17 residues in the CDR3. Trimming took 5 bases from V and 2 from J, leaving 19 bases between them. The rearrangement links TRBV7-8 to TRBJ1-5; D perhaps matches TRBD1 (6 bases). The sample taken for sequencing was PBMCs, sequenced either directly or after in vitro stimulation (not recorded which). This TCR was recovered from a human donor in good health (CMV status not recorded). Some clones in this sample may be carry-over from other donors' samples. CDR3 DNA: TGTGCCAGCAGCCCACTCAGACAGGTCGGGGGCAATCAGCCCCAGCATTTT. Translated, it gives CASSPLRQVGGNQPQHF.